This TCR beta chain was profiled in a study of T cell repertoires in cytomegalovirus infection. Across the whole study: Used in the study were CMV epitopes, some recently identified and HLA-C-restricted, others well-studied and HLA-B-restricted. CMV infection together with matching HLA type was indicated by public TCR beta signatures.

In TCRdb, the reads were re-called with MiXCR into one record per CDR3 protein. This table has around 100,000 distinct CDR3 sequences, roughly 40% appearing once. This clonotype appeared a few times. The antigen remains undetermined. This sample comprised CD8+ T cells from cultured PBMCs, obtained from culture after CMV antigen stimulation. The TCR originated in a human donor in good health (CMV status not recorded). Some clones in this sample may be carry-over from other donors' samples.

DNA of the CDR3: TGTGCCAGCAGTAGGGGACAGGGGATGGAGGAGCAGTACTTC. Translation gives CASSRGQGMEEQYF. The V call is TRBV2, the J call TRBJ2-7; 10 bases map to TRBD1. This CDR3 region has 14 residues. Germline CDR1 is SNHLY and CDR2 is FYNNEI. After removal of 5 bases from V and 7 bases from J, the junction contained 8 bases not matched to a gene.